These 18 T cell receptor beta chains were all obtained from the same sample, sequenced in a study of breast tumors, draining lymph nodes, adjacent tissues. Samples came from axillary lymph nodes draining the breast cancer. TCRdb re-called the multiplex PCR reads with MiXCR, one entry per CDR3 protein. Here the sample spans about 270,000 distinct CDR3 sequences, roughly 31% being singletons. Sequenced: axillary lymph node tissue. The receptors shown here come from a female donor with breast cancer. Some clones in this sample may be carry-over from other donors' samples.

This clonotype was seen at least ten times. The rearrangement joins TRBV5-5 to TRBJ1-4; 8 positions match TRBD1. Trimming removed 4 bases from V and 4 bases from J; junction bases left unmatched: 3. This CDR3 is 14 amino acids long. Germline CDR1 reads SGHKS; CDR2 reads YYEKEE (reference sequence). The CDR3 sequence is CASSQGALNEKLFF. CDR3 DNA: TGTGCCAGCAGCCAGGGGGCCCTTAATGAAAAACTGTTTTTT.

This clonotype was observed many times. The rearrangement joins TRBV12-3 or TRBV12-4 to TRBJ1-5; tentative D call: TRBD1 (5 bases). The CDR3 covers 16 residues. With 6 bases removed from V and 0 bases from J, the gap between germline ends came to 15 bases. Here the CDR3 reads CASRPSQGGSNQPQHF. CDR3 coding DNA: TGTGCCAGCAGACCCAGCCAGGGAGGTAGCAATCAGCCCCAGCATTTT.

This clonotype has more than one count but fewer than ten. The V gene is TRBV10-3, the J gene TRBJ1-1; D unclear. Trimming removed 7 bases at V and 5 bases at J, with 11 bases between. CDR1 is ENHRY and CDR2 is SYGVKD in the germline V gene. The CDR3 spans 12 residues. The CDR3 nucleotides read TGTGCCATCACCGACCTGGGAACTGAAGCTTTCTTT. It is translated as CAITDLGTEAFF.

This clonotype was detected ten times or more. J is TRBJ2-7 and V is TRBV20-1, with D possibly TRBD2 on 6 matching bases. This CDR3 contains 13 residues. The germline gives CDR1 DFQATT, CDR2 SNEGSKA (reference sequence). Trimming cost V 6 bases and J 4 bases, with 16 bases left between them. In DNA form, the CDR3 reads TGCAGTGCCGGGGGACGGAAACGATACGAGCAGTACTTC. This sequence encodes CSAGGRKRYEQYF.

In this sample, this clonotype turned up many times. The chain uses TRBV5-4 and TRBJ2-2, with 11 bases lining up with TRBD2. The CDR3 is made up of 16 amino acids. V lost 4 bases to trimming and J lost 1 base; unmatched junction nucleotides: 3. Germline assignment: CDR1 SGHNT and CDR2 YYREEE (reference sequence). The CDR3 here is CASSGGLAVNTGELFF. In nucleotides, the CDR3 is TGTGCCAGCAGCGGGGGACTAGCGGTGAACACCGGGGAGCTGTTTTTT.

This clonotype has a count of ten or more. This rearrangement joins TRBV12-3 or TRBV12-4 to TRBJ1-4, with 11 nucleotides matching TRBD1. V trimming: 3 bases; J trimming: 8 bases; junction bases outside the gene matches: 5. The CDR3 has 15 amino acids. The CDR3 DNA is TGTGCCAGCAGTTTCGGGCGGACAGGGGGCGAAAAACTGTTTTTT. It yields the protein CASSFGRTGGEKLFF.

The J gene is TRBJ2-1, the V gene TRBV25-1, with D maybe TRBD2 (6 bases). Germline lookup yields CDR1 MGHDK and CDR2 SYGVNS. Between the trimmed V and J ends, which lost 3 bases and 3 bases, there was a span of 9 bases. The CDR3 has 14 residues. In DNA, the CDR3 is TGTGCCAGCAGTGACGGGAGTTACTACAATGAGCAGTTCTTC. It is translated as CASSDGSYYNEQFF.

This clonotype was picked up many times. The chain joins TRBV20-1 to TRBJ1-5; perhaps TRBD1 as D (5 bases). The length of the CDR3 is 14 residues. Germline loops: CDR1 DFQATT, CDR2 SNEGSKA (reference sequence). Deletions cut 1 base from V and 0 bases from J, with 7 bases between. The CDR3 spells CSARGGVSNQPQHF. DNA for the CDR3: TGCAGTGCTAGAGGAGGGGTTAGCAATCAGCCCCAGCATTTT.

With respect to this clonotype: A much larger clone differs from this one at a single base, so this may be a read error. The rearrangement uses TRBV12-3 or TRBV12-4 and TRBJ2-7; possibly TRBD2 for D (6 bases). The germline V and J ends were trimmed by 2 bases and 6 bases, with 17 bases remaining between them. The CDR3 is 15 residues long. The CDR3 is CASSLSGSLIPEQYF. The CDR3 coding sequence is TGTGCCAGCAGTTTATCCGGGAGCCTTATTCCCGAGCAGTACTTC.

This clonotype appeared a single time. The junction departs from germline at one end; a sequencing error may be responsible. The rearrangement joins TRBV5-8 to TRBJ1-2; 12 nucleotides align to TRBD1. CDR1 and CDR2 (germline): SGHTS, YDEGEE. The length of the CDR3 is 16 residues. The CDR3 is CASSQGQGASNYGCTF. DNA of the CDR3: TGTGCCAGCAGCCAGGGACAGGGGGCGTCTAACTATGGCTGCACCTTC.

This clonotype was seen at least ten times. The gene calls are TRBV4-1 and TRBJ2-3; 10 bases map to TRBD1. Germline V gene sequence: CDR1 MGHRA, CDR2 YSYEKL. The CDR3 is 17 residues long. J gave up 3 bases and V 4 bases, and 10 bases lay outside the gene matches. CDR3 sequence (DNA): TGCGCCAGCAGCCGCGAAAGACAGGGGGCTTCGACAGATACGCAGTATTTT. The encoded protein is CASSRERQGASTDTQYF.

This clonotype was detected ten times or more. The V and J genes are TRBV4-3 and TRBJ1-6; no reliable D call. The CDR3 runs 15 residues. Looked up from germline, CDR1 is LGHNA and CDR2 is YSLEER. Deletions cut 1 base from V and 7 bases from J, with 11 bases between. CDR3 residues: CASSQAVLPNSPLHF. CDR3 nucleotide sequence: TGCGCCAGCAGCCAAGCCGTCCTTCCGAATTCACCCCTCCACTTT.

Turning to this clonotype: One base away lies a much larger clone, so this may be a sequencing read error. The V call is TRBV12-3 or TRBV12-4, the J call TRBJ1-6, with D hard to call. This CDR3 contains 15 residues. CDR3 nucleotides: TGTGCCAGCAGCCAAAAAGGGCAGAATAATCCACCCCTCCACTTT. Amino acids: CASSQKGQNNPPLHF.

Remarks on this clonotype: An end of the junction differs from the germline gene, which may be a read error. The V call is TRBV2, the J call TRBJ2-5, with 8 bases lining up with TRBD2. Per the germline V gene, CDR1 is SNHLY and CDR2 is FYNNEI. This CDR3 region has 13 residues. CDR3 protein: CAGRSGGGETQYF. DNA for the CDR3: TGCGCCGGCAGGTCGGGAGGGGGGGAGACCCAGTACTTC.

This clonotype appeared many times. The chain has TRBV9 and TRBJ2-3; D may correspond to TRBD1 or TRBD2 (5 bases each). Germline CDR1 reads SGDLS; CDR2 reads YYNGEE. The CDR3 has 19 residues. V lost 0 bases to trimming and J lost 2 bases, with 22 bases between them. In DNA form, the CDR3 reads TGTGCCAGCAGCGTAGGCCCCCTTGGGGGAATCTCGACCACAGATACGCAGTATTTT. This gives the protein CASSVGPLGGISTTDTQYF.

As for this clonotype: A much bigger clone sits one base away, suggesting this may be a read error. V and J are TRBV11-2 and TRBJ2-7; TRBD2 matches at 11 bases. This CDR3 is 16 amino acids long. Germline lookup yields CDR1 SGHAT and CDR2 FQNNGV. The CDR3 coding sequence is TGTGCCAGCAGCTCCCGACTAGCGGGACACCTCTACGACCAGTACTTC. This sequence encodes CASSSRLAGHLYDQYF.

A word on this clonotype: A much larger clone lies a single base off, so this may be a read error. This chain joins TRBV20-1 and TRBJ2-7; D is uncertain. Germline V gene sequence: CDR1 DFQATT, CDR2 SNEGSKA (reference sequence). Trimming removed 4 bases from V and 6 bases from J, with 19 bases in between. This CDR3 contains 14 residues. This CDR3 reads CSANQPGPNSEQYF. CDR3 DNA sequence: TGCAGTGCTAACCAGCCCGGTCCAAACTCCGAGCAGTACTTC.

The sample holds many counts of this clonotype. DNA of the CDR3: TGCGCCAGCAGCCAAGATAGACTAGCGGGGAACAATGAGCAGTTCTTC. Translating gives CASSQDRLAGNNEQFF. V usage is TRBV4-1 and J usage is TRBJ2-1; the match to TRBD2 covers 11 bases. This CDR3 spans 16 amino acids. Germline CDR1 MGHRA, CDR2 YSYEKL. V shed 0 bases and J 5 bases; nucleotides not matched to a gene: 3.